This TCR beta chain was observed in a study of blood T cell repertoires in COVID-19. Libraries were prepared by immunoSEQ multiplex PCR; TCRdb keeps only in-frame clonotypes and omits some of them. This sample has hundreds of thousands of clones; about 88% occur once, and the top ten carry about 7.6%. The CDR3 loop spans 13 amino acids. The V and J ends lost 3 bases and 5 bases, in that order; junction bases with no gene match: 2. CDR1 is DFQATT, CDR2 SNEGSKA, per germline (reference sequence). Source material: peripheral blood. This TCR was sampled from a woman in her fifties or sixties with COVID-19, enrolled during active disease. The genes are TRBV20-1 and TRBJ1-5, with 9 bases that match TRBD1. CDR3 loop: CSASRQGDQPQHF. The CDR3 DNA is TGCAGTGCTAGTCGACAGGGGGATCAGCCCCAGCATTTT.